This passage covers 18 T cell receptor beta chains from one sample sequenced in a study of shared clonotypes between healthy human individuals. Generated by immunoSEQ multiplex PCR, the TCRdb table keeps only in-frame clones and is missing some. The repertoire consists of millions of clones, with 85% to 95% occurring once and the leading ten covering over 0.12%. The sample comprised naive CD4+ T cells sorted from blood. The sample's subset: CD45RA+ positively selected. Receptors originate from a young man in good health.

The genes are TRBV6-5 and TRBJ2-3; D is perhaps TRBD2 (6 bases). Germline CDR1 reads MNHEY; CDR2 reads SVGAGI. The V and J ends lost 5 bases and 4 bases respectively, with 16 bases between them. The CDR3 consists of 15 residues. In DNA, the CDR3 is TGTGCCAGCAGTCCCCGGGAGTGGGGCGCAGATACGCAGTATTTT. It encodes CASSPREWGADTQYF.

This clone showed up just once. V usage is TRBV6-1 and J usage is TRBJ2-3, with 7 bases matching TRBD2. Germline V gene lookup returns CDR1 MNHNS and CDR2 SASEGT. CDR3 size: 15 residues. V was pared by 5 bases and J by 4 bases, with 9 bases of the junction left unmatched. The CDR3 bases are TGTGCCAGCAGTTCCCTGGGGGGGAGGCCAGATACGCAGTATTTT. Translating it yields CASSSLGGRPDTQYF.

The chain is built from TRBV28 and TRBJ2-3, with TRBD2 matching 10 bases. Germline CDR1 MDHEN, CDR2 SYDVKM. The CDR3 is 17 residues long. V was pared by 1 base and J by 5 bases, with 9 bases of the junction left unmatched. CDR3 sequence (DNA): TGTGCCAGCAGTTTATTCGCCAGCGGGGGGGCCAGAGATACGCAGTATTTT. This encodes CASSLFASGGARDTQYF.

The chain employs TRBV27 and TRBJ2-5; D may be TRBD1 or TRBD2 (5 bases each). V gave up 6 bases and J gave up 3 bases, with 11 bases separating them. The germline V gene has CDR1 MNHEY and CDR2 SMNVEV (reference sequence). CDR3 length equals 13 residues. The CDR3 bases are TGTGCCAGCAGCATAGGGACCGAAGAGACCCAGTACTTC. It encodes CASSIGTEETQYF.

The CDR3 here is CASSFDRLGEKLFF. CDR3 DNA sequence: TGTGCCAGCAGTTTCGACAGGCTAGGGGAAAAACTGTTTTTT. The chain combines TRBV5-6 with TRBJ1-4; D is perhaps TRBD1 (6 bases). This CDR3 comprises 14 residues. Germline V gene data show CDR1 as SGHDT and CDR2 as YYEEEE. Trimming pared 5 bases from V and 8 bases from J, leaving 16 bases between.

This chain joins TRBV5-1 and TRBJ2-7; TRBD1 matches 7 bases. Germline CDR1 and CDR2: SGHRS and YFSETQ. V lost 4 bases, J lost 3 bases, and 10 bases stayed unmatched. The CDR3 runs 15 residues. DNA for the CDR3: TGCGCCAGCAGCCCGGCGACACAGGGGATCTACGAGCAGTACTTC. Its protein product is CASSPATQGIYEQYF.

CDR3 sequence reads: CASSLSLDRGSTAGIAYEQYF. CDR3 DNA: TGTGCCAGCAGTTTATCCCTGGACAGGGGAAGTACGGCTGGGATCGCCTACGAGCAGTACTTC. This sequence joins TRBV27 and TRBJ2-7, with TRBD1 matching 9 bases. Losses at the gene ends were 0 bases for V and 2 bases for J; bases not matched to a gene: 20. Germline CDR1 is MNHEY and CDR2 is SMNVEV (reference sequence). The CDR3 contains 21 residues.

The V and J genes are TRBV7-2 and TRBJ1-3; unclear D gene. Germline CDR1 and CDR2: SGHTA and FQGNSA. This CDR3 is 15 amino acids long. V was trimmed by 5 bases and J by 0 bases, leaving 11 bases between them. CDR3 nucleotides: TGTGCCAGCAGCCTGGACCCTAGCTCTGGAAACACCATATATTTT. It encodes CASSLDPSSGNTIYF.

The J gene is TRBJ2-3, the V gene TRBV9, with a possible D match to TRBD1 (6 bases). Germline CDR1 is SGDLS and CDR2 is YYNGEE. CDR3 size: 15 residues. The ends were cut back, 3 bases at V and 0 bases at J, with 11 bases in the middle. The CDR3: CASSADSSSTDTQYF. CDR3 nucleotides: TGTGCCAGCAGCGCGGACAGTTCTAGCACAGATACGCAGTATTTT.

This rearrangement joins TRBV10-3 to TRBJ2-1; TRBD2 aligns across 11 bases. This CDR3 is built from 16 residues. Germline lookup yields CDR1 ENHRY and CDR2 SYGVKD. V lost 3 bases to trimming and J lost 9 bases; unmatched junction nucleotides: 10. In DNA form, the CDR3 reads TGTGCCATCAGTGATTTTACTAGCGGGAGATTATTTGAGCAGTTCTTC. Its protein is CAISDFTSGRLFEQFF.

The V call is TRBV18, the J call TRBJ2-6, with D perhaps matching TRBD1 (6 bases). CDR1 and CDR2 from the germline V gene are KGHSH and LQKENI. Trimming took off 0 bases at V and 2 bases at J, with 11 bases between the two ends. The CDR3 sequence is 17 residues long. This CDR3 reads CASSPPGQGTGANVLTF. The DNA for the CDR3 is TGTGCCAGCTCACCACCGGGCCAGGGGACTGGGGCCAACGTCCTGACTTTC.

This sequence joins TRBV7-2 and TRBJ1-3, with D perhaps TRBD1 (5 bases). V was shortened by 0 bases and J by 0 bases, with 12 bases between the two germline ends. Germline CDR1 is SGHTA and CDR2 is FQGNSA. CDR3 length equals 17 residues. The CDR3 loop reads CASSLAPGRSSGNTIYF. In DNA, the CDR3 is TGTGCCAGCAGCTTAGCCCCGGGACGCAGCTCTGGAAACACCATATATTTT.

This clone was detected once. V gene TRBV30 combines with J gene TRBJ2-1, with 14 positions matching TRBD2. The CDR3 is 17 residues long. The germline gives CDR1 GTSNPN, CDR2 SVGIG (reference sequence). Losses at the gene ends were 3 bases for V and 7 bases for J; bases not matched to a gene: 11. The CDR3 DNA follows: TGTGCCTGGAGGCAAAGACTAGCGGGAGGGCCCTCGAATGAGCAGTTCTTC. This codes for CAWRQRLAGGPSNEQFF.

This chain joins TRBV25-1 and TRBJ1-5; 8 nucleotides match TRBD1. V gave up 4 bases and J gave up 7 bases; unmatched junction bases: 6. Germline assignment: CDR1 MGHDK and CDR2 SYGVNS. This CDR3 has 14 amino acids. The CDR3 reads CASSGTGPRQPQHF. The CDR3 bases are TGTGCCAGCAGTGGGACAGGGCCCAGACAGCCCCAGCATTTT.

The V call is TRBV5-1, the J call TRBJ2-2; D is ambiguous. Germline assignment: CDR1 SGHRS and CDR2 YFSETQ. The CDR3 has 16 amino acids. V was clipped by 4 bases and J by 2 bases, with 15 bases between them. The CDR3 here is CASSPRGGRNTGELFF. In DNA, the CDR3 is TGCGCCAGCAGCCCTCGAGGCGGACGAAACACCGGGGAGCTGTTTTTT.

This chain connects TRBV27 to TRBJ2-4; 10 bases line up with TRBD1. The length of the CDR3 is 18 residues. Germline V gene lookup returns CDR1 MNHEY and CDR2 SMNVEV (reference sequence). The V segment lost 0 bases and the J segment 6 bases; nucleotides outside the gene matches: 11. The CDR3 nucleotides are TGTGCCAGCAGTTTATCGAGCGGGGGACAGGGGAGGAGAAACATTCAGTACTTC. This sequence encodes CASSLSSGGQGRRNIQYF.

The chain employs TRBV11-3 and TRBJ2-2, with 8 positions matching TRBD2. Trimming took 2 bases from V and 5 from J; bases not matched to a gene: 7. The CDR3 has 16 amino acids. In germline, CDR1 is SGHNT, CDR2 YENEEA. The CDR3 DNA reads TGTGCCAGCAGCTTACGAGCGGCGGGGGGAACCGGGGAGCTGTTTTTT. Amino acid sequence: CASSLRAAGGTGELFF.

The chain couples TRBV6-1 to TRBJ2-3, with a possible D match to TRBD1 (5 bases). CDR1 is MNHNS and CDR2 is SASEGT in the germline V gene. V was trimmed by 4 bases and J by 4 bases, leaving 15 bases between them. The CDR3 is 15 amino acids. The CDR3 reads CASSVTDQGPDTQYF. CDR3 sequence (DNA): TGTGCCAGCAGTGTAACAGATCAGGGCCCAGATACGCAGTATTTT.